The rows below give T cell receptor beta chains drawn from one sample of a study of Graves' ophthalmopathy and Graves' hyperthyroidism. TCRdb re-called the multiplex PCR reads through MiXCR, storing one row per CDR3 protein. Among roughly 700,000 distinct CDR3 sequences listed, 40% were seen once. Sequencing was carried out using peripheral blood. The receptors stem from an adult man with Graves' ophthalmopathy. The CDR3 runs from the conserved cysteine through the conserved F or W. D genes are given only for firm matches. Clone size, where shown, is once, few, many, or a class for clones that have expanded.

cdr3_nt cdr3_aa j_call v_call cdr3_length clone_size d_call
TGTGCCAGTAGCCCCATAATCTCAAAAACAGGGACGAATCAGCCCCAGCATTTT CASSPIISKTGTNQPQHF TRBJ1-5 TRBV19 18 once NA
TGTGCCAGTAGTATGGGACGGGAACGCAATCAGCCCCAGCATTTT CASSMGRERNQPQHF TRBJ1-5 TRBV19 15 NA NA
TGTGCCAGCAGTGAATCCGCAGGGAACACTGAAGCTTTCTTT CASSESAGNTEAFF TRBJ1-1 TRBV10-2 14 few NA
TGTGCCAGCAGCATCGCTTGGGGGAGGGAGACCCAGTACTTC CASSIAWGRETQYF TRBJ2-5 TRBV9 14 NA NA
TGCAGTGCTAGAGACCCGAGCGGGGGGGCCCTGGAGACCCAGTACTTC CSARDPSGGALETQYF TRBJ2-5 TRBV20-1 16 NA TRBD2
TGCGCCAACACAAAAGGGGTGTACGAGCAGTACTTC CANTKGVYEQYF TRBJ2-7 TRBV4-3 12 few NA
TGTGCCAGCAGCTTGTTTACTGCCCAGGGTAATAACCAAGAGACCCAGTACTTC CASSLFTAQGNNQETQYF TRBJ2-5 TRBV7-8 18 few NA
TGTGCCACTAGTGATCCCGGAGGTTCAGCCTCTGGAAACACCATATATTTT CATSDPGGSASGNTIYF TRBJ1-3 TRBV24-1 17 NA NA
TGTGCCAGCAGCCACCCCCCGAACAATGAGCAGTTCTTC CASSHPPNNEQFF TRBJ2-1 TRBV7-9 13 once NA
TGTGCCAGCAGCGGACAGGGACCAACCCAGTACTTC CASSGQGPTQYF TRBJ2-5 TRBV2 12 few TRBD1
TGTGCCAGCAGCTCCTGGGCCATGAGCTCTGGAAACACCATATATTTT CASSSWAMSSGNTIYF TRBJ1-3 TRBV7-2 16 NA NA
TGCAGTGCGGGGGTTAAGGGCGAGCAGTACTTC CSAGVKGEQYF TRBJ2-7 TRBV2 11 NA TRBD2
TGCAGCGTGATTATACAGGGAGAGGCCCAGCATTTT CSVIIQGEAQHF TRBJ1-5 TRBV29-1 12 NA NA
TGTGCCAGCAGTCGGGACACCCTCTACGAGCAGTACTTC CASSRDTLYEQYF TRBJ2-7 TRBV6-1 13 NA NA
TGTGCCAGCAGCGGACTTAATCCAGATACGCAGTATTTT CASSGLNPDTQYF TRBJ2-3 TRBV9 13 NA NA
TGTGCCAGCAGTGAATACGACGGAAAGAACACCGGGGATAATGAAAAGCTGTTTTTT CASSEYDGKNTGDNEKLFF TRBJ1-4 TRBV25-1 19 NA NA
TGCAGTGCCGAGGGGGGACAGGGGGGACTGGAGCAGTACTTC CSAEGGQGGLEQYF TRBJ2-7 TRBV20-1 14 many TRBD1
TGTGCCAGCAGTGAATCCCAGGGAATTGGGCCCCAGCATTTT CASSESQGIGPQHF TRBJ1-5 TRBV2 14 NA NA
TGTGCCAGCAGCCCGAACAGGGGGCGGGACACTGAAGCTTTCTTT CASSPNRGRDTEAFF TRBJ1-1 TRBV5-6 15 NA TRBD1
TGTGCCAGCAGTTACCGCCCGGGGGATCAGCCCCAGCATTTT CASSYRPGDQPQHF TRBJ1-5 TRBV24-1 14 few NA
TGTGCCAGCAGCCGCTCCCTATTATCCGGCTCTGGGGCCAACGTCCTGACTTTC CASSRSLLSGSGANVLTF TRBJ2-6 TRBV7-2 18 few NA
TGTGCCAGCGGGAGCGGGAGGGTGAACGAGCAGTACTTC CASGSGRVNEQYF TRBJ2-7 TRBV7-9 13 many TRBD2